This T cell receptor (beta chain) was documented in a study of cytomegalovirus exposure and HLA in healthy donors. Points from the study as a whole: Another analysis was done later, and it associated fewer than 20,000 TCR beta sequences with HLA alleles at 0.05 false discovery rate. In a later analysis, TCR beta V- and J-gene trimming was associated with a missense DCLRE1C variant.

The PCR made use of 60 Vbeta and 13 Jbeta primers. Data came from immunoSEQ multiplex PCR; TCRdb stores just in-frame clones and leaves some out. The sample carries about 160,000 clones, about 81% recorded once. Details on this clone: The antigen remains undetermined.

Input material: PBMCs. This clonotype was sampled from a girl aged 2 to 10 in good health and CMV-seropositive.

CDR3 nucleotide sequence: TGTGCCAGCTCCCCGCCCAGCGTATCCTACGAGCAGTACTTC. Residues: CASSPPSVSYEQYF. The chain combines TRBV18 with TRBJ2-7; D not resolved. Germline lookup yields CDR1 KGHSH and CDR2 LQKENI. V lost 6 bases and J lost 1, with 13 bases in between. The CDR3 extends over 14 amino acids.